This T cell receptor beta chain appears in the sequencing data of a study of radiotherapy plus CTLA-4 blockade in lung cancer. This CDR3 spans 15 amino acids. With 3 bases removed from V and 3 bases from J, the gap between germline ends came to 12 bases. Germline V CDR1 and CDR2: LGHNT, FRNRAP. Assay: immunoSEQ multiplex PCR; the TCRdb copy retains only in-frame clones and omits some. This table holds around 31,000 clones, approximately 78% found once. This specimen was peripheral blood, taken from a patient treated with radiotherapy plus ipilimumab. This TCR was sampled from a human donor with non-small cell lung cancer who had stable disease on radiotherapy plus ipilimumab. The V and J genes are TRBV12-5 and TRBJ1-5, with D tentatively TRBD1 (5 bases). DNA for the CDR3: TGTGCTAGTGGTTTAAACGGGGCGAACAATCAGCCCCAGCATTTT. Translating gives CASGLNGANNQPQHF.